Listed below are T cell receptor beta chains from one sample, sequenced in a study of Ad26.COV2.S vaccination and SARS-CoV-2 variants. The method was immunoSEQ multiplex PCR; TCRdb's version includes in-frame clones alone and lacks a portion of them. This sample has about 420,000 clones, with approximately 90% found just once. Sequencing used peripheral blood, obtained in a trial of Ad26.COV2.S vaccine versus placebo. The origin of the receptors is a person between 18 and 65 years old who received the Ad26.COV2.S COVID-19 vaccine or a placebo. The CDR3 runs from the conserved cysteine through the conserved F or W. The D gene is left open where the match is weak. The size of a clone is reported for some rows only, either as once, few or many, or as a class for expanded clones.

V gene	clone size	J gene	D gene	CDR3 DNA	CDR3 protein
TRBV5-1	-	TRBJ2-5	TRBD2	TGCGCCAGCAGCCCGATTGATATGGCGGGGGGGCAAGAGACCCAGTACTTC	CASSPIDMAGGQETQYF
TRBV6-5	-	TRBJ2-7	-	TGTGCCAGCAGTTACACCCCAGGAGCTTCCTACGAGCAGTACTTC	CASSYTPGASYEQYF
TRBV7-8	-	TRBJ2-3	-	TGTGCCAGCAGCTTAGACCACACAGATACGCAGTATTTT	CASSLDHTDTQYF
TRBV4-1	-	TRBJ1-1	-	TGCGCCAGCAGCCAAGTTCGAGCAGCCAACACTGAAGCTTTCTTT	CASSQVRAANTEAFF
TRBV19	many	TRBJ1-6	-	TGTGCCAGTAGTATCACACGTGATTCACCCCTCCACTTT	CASSITRDSPLHF
TRBV29-1	-	TRBJ2-5	-	TGCAGCGTTGAAGTGGGGGGGGCCGCCCAAGAGACCCAGTACTTC	CSVEVGGAAQETQYF
TRBV6-5	-	TRBJ2-5	-	TGTGCCAGCAGCTTGGCGGAGGGGGGCGCAGAGACCCAGTACTTC	CASSLAEGGAETQYF
TRBV4-1	few	TRBJ2-7	-	TGCGCCAGCAGCCAAGAAATACAGGGAACTCCCTACGAGCAGTACTTC	CASSQEIQGTPYEQYF
TRBV28	-	TRBJ2-1	-	TGTGCCAGCGGGGGGTTCCCTACAAATGAGCAGTTCTTC	CASGGFPTNEQFF
TRBV27	-	TRBJ2-3	-	TGTGCCAGCAGTTTTTCCCGACAGCAACCTACGCAGTATTTT	CASSFSRQQPTQYF
TRBV2	-	TRBJ2-7	TRBD1	TGTGCCAGCAGTTGGGACAGGAACTCCTACGAGCAGTACTTC	CASSWDRNSYEQYF
TRBV7-2	-	TRBJ2-7	TRBD2	TGTGCCAGCAGCTTGACTAGCGGCGCTGCCTACGAGCAGTACTTC	CASSLTSGAAYEQYF
TRBV19	-	TRBJ1-1	-	TGTGCCAGTAGTATAGTAGGTAGGGCATATGAAGCTTTCTTT	CASSIVGRAYEAFF
TRBV7-9	-	TRBJ2-1	TRBD2	TGTGCCAGCAGCTTAGACGCGGGGGATGAGCAGTTCTTC	CASSLDAGDEQFF
TRBV28	-	TRBJ2-1	-	TGTGCCAGCAGACTTGGGACAATCAATGAGCAGTTCTTC	CASRLGTINEQFF
TRBV6-6	-	TRBJ1-1	-	TGTGCCAGCAGTTACCGAACAGCCCTTAACACTGAAGCTTTCTTT	CASSYRTALNTEAFF
TRBV7-9	-	TRBJ1-1	-	TGTGCCAGCAACCCGGGGTTCAACACTGAAGCTTTCTTT	CASNPGFNTEAFF
TRBV5-6	-	TRBJ1-4	TRBD1	TGTGCCAGCAGCTTGGGGAGGGGGCGGCCTAATGAAAAACTGTTTTTT	CASSLGRGRPNEKLFF
TRBV7-2	-	TRBJ2-3	-	TGTGCCAGCAGTCCCCCGGCAGCAGGGTTAAAGTTAGAGTATTTT	CASSPPAAGLKLEYF
TRBV5-4	-	TRBJ1-4	TRBD1	TGTGCCAGCAGCTTGGCCCAGGGACAGAGGAATGAAAAACTGTTTTTT	CASSLAQGQRNEKLFF
TRBV4-1	-	TRBJ1-6	-	TGCGCCAGCAGCCTCCCGGGGTCACCCCTCCACTTT	CASSLPGSPLHF
TRBV27	-	TRBJ1-1	-	TGTGCCAGCAGGCCGACTGGAAAAATCACTGAAGCTTTCTTT	CASRPTGKITEAFF
TRBV5-1	-	TRBJ2-5	-	TGCGCCAGCAGCTCAGGCAGGGTCGTAATCCAAGAGACCCAGTACTTC	CASSSGRVVIQETQYF
TRBV19	-	TRBJ2-7	-	TGTGCCAGTAGTATAGATTTGGGACAGCGGGCGTACGAGCAGTACTTC	CASSIDLGQRAYEQYF
TRBV9	-	TRBJ2-5	TRBD1	TGTGCCAGCAGCTCGGGACAGGGCGGGGAGACCCAGTACTTC	CASSSGQGGETQYF
TRBV3-1/TRBV3-2	-	TRBJ1-4	TRBD1	TGTGCCAGCAGCCAAGATCCCTGGCAGGGGGTGACTAATGAAAAACTGTTTTTT	CASSQDPWQGVTNEKLFF
TRBV6-2/TRBV6-3	-	TRBJ2-3	TRBD2	TGTGCCAGCAGTTACTCTCTAGCGGGGGGGCGAGATACGCAGTATTTT	CASSYSLAGGRDTQYF
TRBV6-2/TRBV6-3	-	TRBJ1-6	-	TGTGCCAGCAGTTACATCGGGGTTGGGTCGGAGTCACCCCTCCACTTT	CASSYIGVGSESPLHF
TRBV3-1/TRBV3-2	-	TRBJ1-1	-	TGTGCCAGCAGCCGCGCCAGGGGGAACACTGAAGCTTTCTTT	CASSRARGNTEAFF
TRBV6-1	-	TRBJ1-2	-	TGTGCCAGCAGTGAAGCGCAAGACGGATACTATGGCTACACCTTC	CASSEAQDGYYGYTF
TRBV3-1/TRBV3-2	once	TRBJ2-2	-	TGTGCCAGCAGCCAAGACCCAGGGGCGGACACCGGGGAGCTGTTTTTT	CASSQDPGADTGELFF
TRBV5-8	-	TRBJ1-2	TRBD1	TGTGCCAGCAGCTTTAGACAGGGCTCCTATGGCTACACCTTC	CASSFRQGSYGYTF
TRBV6-2/TRBV6-3	-	TRBJ1-1	-	TGTGCCAGCAGTTTCGGCGGACTAAGGAACACTGAAGCTTTCTTT	CASSFGGLRNTEAFF
TRBV7-3	-	TRBJ2-3	-	TGTGCCAGCAGCCCGGGCCGGGAAGATACGCAGTATTTT	CASSPGREDTQYF
TRBV7-9	-	TRBJ1-1	-	TGTGCCAGCAGCTTGGAATTTTCTGAAGCTTTCTTT	CASSLEFSEAFF
TRBV30	once	TRBJ2-7	-	TGTGCCTGGGCCGACTTCTCCTACGAGCAGTACTTC	CAWADFSYEQYF
TRBV7-8	-	TRBJ2-2	-	TGTGCCAGCAGCTTAGTAGGGGCTCAAAATCGGGGCGGGGAGCTGTTTTTT	CASSLVGAQNRGGELFF
TRBV5-1	-	TRBJ1-2	-	TGCGCCAGCAGCTTGGACAGACCTGCGGGGGGCTACACCTTC	CASSLDRPAGGYTF
TRBV28	-	TRBJ2-3	TRBD2	TGTGCCAGCAGCCCCGGGGGGGCCGGATCGGCGGATACGCAGTATTTT	CASSPGGAGSADTQYF
TRBV9	-	TRBJ2-2	TRBD2	TGTGCCAGCAGCCCAAAATACCCGGGACTAGCGGGGGACACCGGGGAGCTGTTTTTT	CASSPKYPGLAGDTGELFF
TRBV5-4	-	TRBJ1-2	-	TGTGCCAGCAGCTTGTCCGGGACATATGGCTACACCTTC	CASSLSGTYGYTF
TRBV5-5	-	TRBJ1-1	-	TGTGCCAGCAGCTTCGTACGTATGAACACTGAAGCTTTCTTT	CASSFVRMNTEAFF
TRBV9	-	TRBJ1-2	-	TGTGCCAGCAGCACCATGACAGGCTCTGGCTACACCTTC	CASSTMTGSGYTF
TRBV5-4	-	TRBJ1-4	-	TGTGCCAGCAGCCAGAGCATCGTCAGGGCTAATGAAAAACTGTTTTTT	CASSQSIVRANEKLFF
TRBV19	-	TRBJ2-7	TRBD1	TGTGCCAGTAGTATAAGGGACAGGGGTCCGGACGAGCAGTACTTC	CASSIRDRGPDEQYF
TRBV4-2	-	TRBJ2-1	-	TGTGCCAGCAGCCAACCAACCCGGACGGTAGCCAATGAGCAGTTCTTC	CASSQPTRTVANEQFF
TRBV6-5	-	TRBJ1-6	-	TGTGCCAGCAGTTACTCAGGTCGGGGCAGGGGTTCACCCCTCCACTTT	CASSYSGRGRGSPLHF
TRBV29-1	-	TRBJ2-6	TRBD1	TGCAGCGAGAAACCGGGACAGGGTGGATCTGGGGCCAACGTCCTGACTTTC	CSEKPGQGGSGANVLTF
TRBV9	-	TRBJ1-1	-	TGTGCCAGCAGCGTAGAAGGGAGGGCTGGGACTGAAGCTTTCTTT	CASSVEGRAGTEAFF
TRBV27	-	TRBJ2-1	-	TGTGCCAGCAGTGAGAGGGGGGTGACTTCCTACAATGAGCAGTTCTTC	CASSERGVTSYNEQFF
TRBV4-2	-	TRBJ2-1	TRBD2	TGTGCCAGCAGCCTTTTAGCGGGGAGCTCCTACAATGAGCAGTTCTTC	CASSLLAGSSYNEQFF
TRBV9	-	TRBJ1-1	-	TGTGCCAGCAGCGAATCAGGGCCAGGCACTGAAGCTTTCTTT	CASSESGPGTEAFF